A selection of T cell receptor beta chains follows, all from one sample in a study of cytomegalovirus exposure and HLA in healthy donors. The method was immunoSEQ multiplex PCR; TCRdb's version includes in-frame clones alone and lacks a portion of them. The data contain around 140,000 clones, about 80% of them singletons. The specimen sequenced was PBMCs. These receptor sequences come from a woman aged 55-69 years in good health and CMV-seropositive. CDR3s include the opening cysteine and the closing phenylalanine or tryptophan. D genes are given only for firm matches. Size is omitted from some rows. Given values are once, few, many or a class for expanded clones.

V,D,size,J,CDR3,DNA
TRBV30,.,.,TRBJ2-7,CAWNRNRDSYEQYF,TGTGCCTGGAATAGGAACAGGGACTCCTACGAGCAGTACTTC
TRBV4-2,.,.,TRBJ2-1,CASSQKIGASNNEQFF,TGTGCCAGCAGCCAAAAGATAGGGGCGTCAAACAATGAGCAGTTCTTC
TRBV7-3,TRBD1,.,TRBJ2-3,CASSLMGTGDTDTQYF,TGTGCCAGCAGCTTAATGGGGACAGGTGACACAGATACGCAGTATTTT
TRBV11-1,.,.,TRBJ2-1,CASSRLRQTGNEQFF,TGTGCCAGCAGCCGGCTTAGACAGACGGGCAATGAGCAGTTCTTC
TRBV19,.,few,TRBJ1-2,CASSISGSYGYTF,TGTGCCAGTAGTATTTCGGGAAGCTATGGCTACACCTTC
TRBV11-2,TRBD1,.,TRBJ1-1,CASSSTGKSGWENTEAFF,TGTGCCAGCAGCTCGACAGGGAAATCGGGTTGGGAGAACACTGAAGCTTTCTTT
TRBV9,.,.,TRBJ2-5,CASSVVDSEETQYF,TGTGCCAGCAGCGTAGTAGATAGTGAAGAGACCCAGTACTTC
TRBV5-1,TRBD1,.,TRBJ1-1,CASSSGDRVTEAFF,TGCGCCAGCAGCTCGGGGGACAGGGTCACTGAAGCTTTCTTT
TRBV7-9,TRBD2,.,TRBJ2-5,CASSPQAGGRETQYF,TGTGCCAGCAGCCCCCAGGCGGGAGGGAGGGAGACCCAGTACTTC
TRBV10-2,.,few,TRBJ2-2,CASILTGELFF,TGCGCCAGCATCCTAACCGGGGAGCTGTTTTTT
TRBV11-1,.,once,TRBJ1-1,CASSLEGFHTEAFF,TGTGCCAGCAGCTTAGAGGGGTTCCACACTGAAGCTTTCTTT
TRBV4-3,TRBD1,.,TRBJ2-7,CASSQVVGQVSYEQYF,TGCGCCAGCAGCCAAGTCGTGGGACAGGTATCCTACGAGCAGTACTTC
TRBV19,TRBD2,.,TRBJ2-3,CASSTERDTDTQYF,TGTGCCAGTAGTACTGAGCGGGACACAGATACGCAGTATTTT
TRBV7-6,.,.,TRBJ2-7,CASSTNRIGGPTYEQYF,TGTGCCAGCAGCACAAACCGCATAGGGGGACCGACCTACGAGCAGTACTTC
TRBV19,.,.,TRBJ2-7,CASSIGQNYEQYF,TGTGCCAGTAGTATCGGACAGAACTACGAGCAGTACTTC
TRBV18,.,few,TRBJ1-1,CASSPLGREMGLMAFF,TGTGCCAGCTCACCGCTCGGACGGGAAATGGGACTTATGGCTTTCTTT
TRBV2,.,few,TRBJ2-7,CASSEARGRGEQYF,TGTGCCAGCAGTGAAGCCCGTGGCCGGGGCGAGCAGTACTTC
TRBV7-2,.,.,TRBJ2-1,CACSPVGLYNEQFF,TGTGCCTGCAGCCCCGTGGGACTCTACAATGAGCAGTTCTTC
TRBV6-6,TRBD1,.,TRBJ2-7,CASRIATGGSYEQYF,TGTGCCAGCAGGATCGCGACAGGGGGTTCCTACGAGCAGTACTTC
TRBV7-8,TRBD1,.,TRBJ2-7,CASSFATGGPTYEQYF,TGTGCCAGCAGCTTCGCCACAGGGGGTCCTACCTACGAGCAGTACTTC
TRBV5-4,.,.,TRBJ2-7,CASSLGQGHEQYF,TGTGCCAGCAGCTTGGGCCAGGGTCACGAGCAGTACTTC
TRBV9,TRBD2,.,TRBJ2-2,CASSVEGSGTGGELFF,TGTGCCAGCAGCGTAGAGGGTAGCGGGACTGGCGGGGAGCTGTTTTTT
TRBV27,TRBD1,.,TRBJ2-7,CASSFPGQGPYEQYF,TGTGCCAGCAGTTTCCCGGGACAGGGGCCCTACGAGCAGTACTTC
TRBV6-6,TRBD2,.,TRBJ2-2,CASSSSGGNTGELFF,TGTGCCAGCAGTTCTAGCGGAGGGAACACCGGGGAGCTGTTTTTT
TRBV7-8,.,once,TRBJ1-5,CASSLRQQGYKPQHF,TGTGCCAGCAGCTTACGTCAACAGGGTTATAAGCCCCAGCATTTT
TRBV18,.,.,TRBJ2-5,CASSVVGASQETQYF,TGTGCCAGCTCAGTCGTTGGAGCCTCTCAAGAGACCCAGTACTTC
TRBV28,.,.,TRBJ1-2,CASRPNNYGYTF,TGTGCCAGCAGGCCTAATAACTATGGCTACACCTTC
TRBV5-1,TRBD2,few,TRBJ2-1,CASSWGTGTRYGEQFF,TGCGCCAGCAGCTGGGGAACCGGGACTAGATATGGTGAGCAGTTCTTC
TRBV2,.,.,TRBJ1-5,CASGGEGFQPQHF,TGTGCCAGCGGGGGGGAAGGGTTTCAGCCCCAGCATTTT
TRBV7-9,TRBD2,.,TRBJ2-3,CAASSGSTDTQYF,TGTGCCGCCTCTAGCGGGAGCACAGATACGCAGTATTTT
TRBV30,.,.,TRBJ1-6,CAWRPPGAQGSNSPLHF,TGTGCCTGGAGACCCCCTGGGGCCCAGGGGTCGAATTCACCCCTCCACTTT
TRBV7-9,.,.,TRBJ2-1,CASSFPTVLKQFF,TGTGCCAGCAGCTTCCCGACAGTCCTAAAGCAGTTCTTC
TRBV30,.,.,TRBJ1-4,CAWSRGENEKLFF,TGTGCCTGGAGTCGGGGGGAGAATGAAAAACTGTTTTTT
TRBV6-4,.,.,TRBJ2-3,CASRRTAGTDTQYF,TGTGCCAGCAGAAGGACAGCGGGCACAGATACGCAGTATTTT
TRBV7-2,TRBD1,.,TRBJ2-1,CASSLGGQGRNEQFF,TGTGCCAGCAGCTTAGGCGGACAGGGGAGGAATGAGCAGTTCTTC
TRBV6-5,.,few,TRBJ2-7,CASSRTRDSTYEQYF,TGTGCCAGCAGTCGGACCCGGGATTCCACCTACGAGCAGTACTTC
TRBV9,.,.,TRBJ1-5,CASSVGPGGNQPQHF,TGTGCCAGCAGCGTAGGCCCGGGGGGCAATCAGCCCCAGCATTTT
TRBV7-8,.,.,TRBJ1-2,CASSYSAPRANYGYTF,TGTGCCAGCAGCTACTCCGCACCCCGGGCTAACTATGGCTACACCTTC
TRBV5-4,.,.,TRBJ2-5,CASSLFGGRGQETQYF,TGTGCCAGCAGCTTGTTTGGAGGGAGGGGGCAAGAGACCCAGTACTTC
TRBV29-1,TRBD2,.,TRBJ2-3,CSGGLAGTDTQYF,TGCAGCGGGGGACTAGCGGGAACAGATACGCAGTATTTT
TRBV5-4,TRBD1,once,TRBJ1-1,CASSDIRDSEAFF,TGTGCCAGCAGCGATATCCGGGACAGTGAAGCTTTCTTT
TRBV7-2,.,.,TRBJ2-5,CASSLATGEVETQYF,TGTGCCAGCAGCTTAGCGACCGGGGAGGTGGAGACCCAGTACTTC
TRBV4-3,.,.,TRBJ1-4,CASSQAMAGKWEKLFF,TGCGCCAGCAGCCAAGCAATGGCAGGCAAGTGGGAAAAACTGTTTTTT
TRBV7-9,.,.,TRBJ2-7,CASSSPDLYSYEQYF,TGTGCCAGCAGCTCGCCAGACTTATACTCCTACGAGCAGTACTTC
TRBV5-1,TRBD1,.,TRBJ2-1,CASFRDRVFNEQFF,TGCGCCAGCTTTCGGGACAGGGTGTTCAATGAGCAGTTCTTC
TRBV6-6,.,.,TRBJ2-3,CASILGGGVQDTQYF,TGTGCCAGCATTCTCGGGGGTGGAGTACAAGATACGCAGTATTTT
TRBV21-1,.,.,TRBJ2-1,CASSRGGTANNEQFF,TGTGCCAGCAGCCGTGGAGGGACAGCAAACAATGAGCAGTTCTTC
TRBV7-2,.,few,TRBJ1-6,CASSPGNYNSPLHF,TGTGCCAGCAGTCCGGGGAACTATAATTCACCCCTCCACTTT
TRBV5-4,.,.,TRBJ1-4,CASSYQGLTNEKLFF,TGTGCCAGCAGCTACCAGGGTTTAACTAATGAAAAACTGTTTTTT
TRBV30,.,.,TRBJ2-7,CAWSVPGNLRGYEQYF,TGTGCCTGGAGTGTGCCCGGGAACTTACGCGGCTACGAGCAGTACTTC
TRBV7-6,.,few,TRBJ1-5,CASSPLPGVGSNQPQHF,TGTGCCAGCAGCCCCCTTCCGGGTGTCGGGAGCAATCAGCCCCAGCATTTT
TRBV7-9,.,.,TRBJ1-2,CASSSPDRKNYGYTF,TGTGCCAGCAGCTCCCCGGACAGAAAGAACTATGGCTACACCTTC